This T cell receptor beta chain was sequenced during a study of control samples from healthy donors and cancer patients. The assay was immunoSEQ multiplex PCR, and TCRdb's table has in-frame clones only and misses some. The sample lists about 120,000 clones; about 90% were seen once. The CDR3 runs 15 residues. Germline CDR1 SGHAT, CDR2 FQNNGV. V was pared by 0 bases and J by 9 bases, with 15 bases between. The V call is TRBV11-2, the J call TRBJ1-5; no definite D call. The sequence came from a man between 18 and 29 years old in good health. Sequenced: blood. In DNA form, the CDR3 reads TGTGCCAGCAGCTTAGATCGCGGGGAAAAGCGGCCCCAGCATTTT. Translating gives CASSLDRGEKRPQHF.